This T cell receptor (beta chain) is drawn from a study of blood T cell repertoires in COVID-19. Across the study: The analysed material was cDNA or gDNA that came from T cells, B-cell-depleted T cells, or PBMCs.

The repertoire was sequenced with immunoSEQ multiplex PCR; TCRdb's copy has only in-frame clones and lacks some. The table includes tens of thousands of clones, around 80% detected once. The germline V gene has CDR1 SEHNR and CDR2 FQNEAQ (reference sequence). After removal of 6 bases from V and 2 bases from J, the junction contained 4 bases not matched to a gene. This CDR3 is built from 13 residues. The source material was peripheral blood. This receptor was identified in a man aged 55 to 70 with active or convalescent COVID-19. The chain links TRBV7-9 to TRBJ2-7; TRBD1 matches 7 bases. The CDR3 protein is CASSRTGAYEQYF. The CDR3 DNA reads as TGTGCCAGCAGTAGGACAGGAGCCTACGAGCAGTACTTC.